The next 6 T cell receptor beta chains were all read from a single sample in a study of response to subunit inactivated influenza vaccine (dated by TCRdb to 2017 to 2018). The method was RT-PCR. The data were produced on an Illumina HiSeq 2500. TCRdb reworked the public reads: Q25 trimming with fastp, MiXCR clone assembly, productive beta chains retained. Rows merge per CDR3 protein into single entries with the most common DNA and genes. This sample gives roughly 760,000 distinct CDR3 sequences in total; about 20% of them show up just once. The leading ten clones occupy roughly a tenth of the sample. The sequences come from PBMCs from blood, collected around 5 days after vaccination. These receptors all come from a man aged 45-60 years who received an inactivated influenza vaccine. Donor details come from another sample of the same person, matched by shared clones.

This clonotype was counted a few times. The CDR3 protein is CASSVGRAPRGYTF. The CDR3, as DNA: TGTGCCAGCAGCGTAGGCAGGGCTCCCCGTGGCTACACCTTC. The chain is built from TRBV9 and TRBJ1-2; D is possibly TRBD1 (5 bases). The V and J ends lost 0 bases and 7 bases respectively, with 13 bases between them. This CDR3 spans 14 amino acids. Looked up from germline, CDR1 is SGDLS and CDR2 is YYNGEE.

This clonotype came up a few times. The chain employs TRBV6-1 and TRBJ2-5; the match to TRBD1 covers 10 bases. The V segment lost 6 bases and the J segment 2 bases; nucleotides outside the gene matches: 9. Germline assignment: CDR1 MNHNS and CDR2 SASEGT. There are 16 residues in the CDR3. CDR3 region: CASSLKLGQGQETQYF. The DNA of the CDR3 is TGTGCCAGCAGCCTCAAGTTGGGACAGGGGCAAGAGACCCAGTACTTC.

A few counts support this clonotype. CDR3 loop: CASRPNRDTEAFF. CDR3 coding DNA: TGTGCCAGCAGACCTAACAGGGATACTGAAGCTTTCTTT. V usage is TRBV12-3 or TRBV12-4 and J usage is TRBJ1-1; possible D gene TRBD1, 6 bases. The V and J ends lost 6 bases and 5 bases respectively, with 13 bases between them. The CDR3 runs to 13 residues.

This clonotype was seen more than once but under ten times. V usage is TRBV5-1 and J usage is TRBJ2-7; 9 bases are a match to TRBD1. Trimming took 4 bases from V and 7 from J; bases not matched to a gene: 6. CDR3 length: 13 residues. Germline assignment: CDR1 SGHRS and CDR2 YFSETQ. The CDR3 loop is CASSLQQGAEQYF. CDR3 DNA sequence: TGCGCCAGCAGCCTTCAACAGGGGGCAGAGCAGTACTTC.

This clonotype appeared a few times. V gene TRBV18 combines with J gene TRBJ2-5; D unclear. V lost 1 base and J lost 6, with 3 bases in between. The CDR3 totals 11 residues. The germline V gene encodes CDR1 KGHSH and CDR2 LQKENI. The CDR3 spells CASSPLQTQYF. As DNA, the CDR3 is TGTGCCAGCTCACCACTTCAGACCCAGTACTTC.

The rearrangement links TRBV20-1 to TRBJ1-6; maybe TRBD1 (6 bases). Trimming pared 1 base from V and 6 bases from J, leaving 10 bases between. This CDR3 has 14 amino acids. Germline V gives CDR1 DFQATT, CDR2 SNEGSKA (reference sequence). This chain's CDR3 is CSARGSRGNSPLHF. Here the CDR3 DNA reads TGCAGTGCTAGAGGATCCAGGGGTAATTCACCCCTCCACTTT.